These 28 T cell receptor beta chains share one sample of origin, sequenced in a study of T cells in Graves' hyperthyroidism and ophthalmopathy. Researchers took RNA transcripts and amplified the TCR beta CDR3 regions from them. Researchers ran a first-round RT-PCR on the TCR CDR3 using the HTBI primer set. MiXCR, applied by TCRdb to the multiplex PCR reads, yields one record per CDR3 protein. The data contain a few hundred thousand distinct CDR3 sequences, around 50% of them singletons. Input material: peripheral blood or thyroid tissue (not recorded which). Source of these receptors: an adult woman with Graves' disease, either hyperthyroidism or ophthalmopathy (not recorded which).

V and J are TRBV7-9 and TRBJ2-7; TRBD1 matches at 8 bases. V shed 5 bases, J shed 2 bases, and the junction held 5 bases outside the gene matches. The CDR3 covers 14 residues. The germline V gene has CDR1 SEHNR and CDR2 FQNEAQ (reference sequence). The CDR3 nucleotides read TGTGCCAGCAGCCATCTGGACAGGGCCTACGAGCAGTACTTC. It encodes CASSHLDRAYEQYF.

This chain links TRBV9 with TRBJ2-1; 16 positions match TRBD2. Germline trimming cut 3 bases from V and 5 bases from J; bases unmatched to any gene: 5. Germline CDR1 reads SGDLS; CDR2 reads YYNGEE. The CDR3 contains 17 residues. This CDR3 reads CASSARGTSGRDNEQFF. CDR3 sequence (DNA): TGTGCCAGCAGCGCAAGGGGGACTAGCGGGAGGGACAATGAGCAGTTCTTC.

The chain recombines TRBV19 with TRBJ2-7, with no clear D. The tail of the sequence fits TRBJ2-5 better, so the J call may be wrong. The CDR3 has 15 residues. Germline loops: CDR1 LNHDA, CDR2 SQIVND (reference sequence). The CDR3 region is CASSSHGETQETQYF. DNA for the CDR3: TGTGCCAGTAGTAGTCATGGAGAAACGCAAGAGACCCAGTACTTC.

This clonotype was detected a few times. V and J are TRBV2 and TRBJ1-3; no definite D call. V gave up 7 bases and J gave up 2 bases, with 15 bases separating them. The CDR3 totals 15 residues. The germline CDR1 and CDR2 sequences are SNHLY and FYNNEI. The DNA of the CDR3 is TGTGCCAGCACCGGATGGGGAGGCCCTGGAAACACCATATATTTT. Its protein product is CASTGWGGPGNTIYF.

The chain links TRBV10-2 to TRBJ2-7; D unclear. Trimming shortened V by 3 bases and J by 10 bases, and 7 bases separated the two germline ends. Per germline, CDR1 WSHSY and CDR2 SAAADI. This CDR3 spans 10 amino acids. CDR3 in DNA: TGCGCCAGCAGTGATAGATTCCAGTACTTC. Amino acids: CASSDRFQYF.

The V call is TRBV20-1, the J call TRBJ1-2; TRBD1 might be the D (5 bases). CDR1 and CDR2 (germline): DFQATT, SNEGSKA (reference sequence). This CDR3 contains 15 residues. V was clipped by 0 bases and J by 7 bases, with 18 bases between them. The CDR3 nucleotides read TGCAGTGCTAGAGACGCAGGGAGCGCGGAGAGTGGCTACACCTTC. Its protein is CSARDAGSAESGYTF.

This clonotype has only a few counts. CDR3: CASSQGPGQSEAFF. DNA of the CDR3: TGCGCCAGCAGCCAGGGCCCGGGACAGTCTGAAGCTTTCTTT. This chain joins TRBV4-3 and TRBJ1-1, with TRBD1 identical over 7 bases. Germline V lookup: CDR1 LGHNA, CDR2 YSLEER. The CDR3 runs 14 residues. V shed 3 bases, J shed 6 bases, and the junction held 7 bases outside the gene matches.

This clonotype was seen ten or more times. The genes are TRBV29-1 and TRBJ1-1, with no clear D. The V gene lost 4 bases and the J gene lost 4 bases, with 16 bases spanning the gap. The germline CDR1 and CDR2 sequences are SQVTM and ANQGSEA. The CDR3 is 14 residues long. This CDR3 is CSVAPLFSFTEAFF. In nucleotides, the CDR3 is TGCAGCGTTGCCCCATTATTCAGCTTCACTGAAGCTTTCTTT.

This clonotype was recorded at least ten times. The gene calls are TRBV7-8 and TRBJ2-7; 7 positions match TRBD1. The CDR3 contains 15 residues. Germline V CDR1 and CDR2: SGHVS, FQNEAQ. Unmatched junction bases numbered 7, after V lost 5 bases and J lost 0 bases. The CDR3 region has the DNA TGTGCCAGCAGCCCGGACAGGTTGGGCTCCTACGAGCAGTACTTC. Translation gives CASSPDRLGSYEQYF.

Ten or more counts support this clonotype. V gene TRBV5-1 combines with J gene TRBJ2-7; 7 bases match TRBD1. With V trimmed by 4 bases and J by 4 bases, 8 bases remained unmatched. The germline gives CDR1 SGHRS, CDR2 YFSETQ. The CDR3 runs to 14 residues. The DNA for the CDR3 is TGCGCCAGCAGCACCAGACAGGGATCTTACGAGCAGTACTTC. Protein sequence: CASSTRQGSYEQYF.

This clonotype was seen repeatedly, ten times or more. The J gene is TRBJ2-7, the V gene TRBV6-1; 8 nucleotides agree with TRBD1. Germline V gene lookup returns CDR1 MNHNS and CDR2 SASEGT. This CDR3 has 14 amino acids. The J segment lost 4 bases and the V segment lost 1 base, leaving 3 bases of the junction unmatched. This chain's CDR3 is CASSEVTGGYEQYF. The CDR3 DNA reads TGTGCCAGCAGTGAAGTAACAGGGGGGTACGAGCAGTACTTC.

Comment on this clonotype: A much more abundant neighbour one base away suggests this may be a read error. This likely comes from a read error, as the CDR3 has no conserved phenylalanine or tryptophan at its end. The J gene is TRBJ1-1, the V gene TRBV12-3 or TRBV12-4, with D possibly TRBD1 on 5 matching bases. The CDR3 contains 15 residues. V shed 6 bases and J shed 0 bases, with 14 bases lying between them. CDR3 sequence (DNA): TGTGCCAGCAGACCAACTAGGGGTATGAACACTGAAGCTTTCTTG. It codes for CASRPTRGMNTEAFL.

The gene calls are TRBV2 and TRBJ1-6; TRBD1 aligns across 10 bases. The CDR3 runs 15 residues. Trimming cost V 6 bases and J 8 bases; bases outside gene matches: 7. Germline V gene lookup returns CDR1 SNHLY and CDR2 FYNNEI. The CDR3 is CASRPTGQGYSPLHF. The CDR3 DNA sequence: TGTGCCAGCAGACCAACGGGACAGGGGTATTCACCCCTCCACTTT.

J is TRBJ1-1 and V is TRBV15; D unclear. Germline V gives CDR1 LNHNV, CDR2 YYDKDF (reference sequence). CDR3 length equals 14 residues. The ends were cut back, 1 base at V and 2 bases at J, with 8 bases in the middle. CDR3 sequence (DNA): TGTGCCACCAGCAGAGGCCGATACAACACTGAAGCTTTCTTT. Its protein product is CATSRGRYNTEAFF.

The chain links TRBV11-2 to TRBJ2-3; D is perhaps TRBD2 (6 bases). This CDR3 is 14 amino acids long. Trimming stripped 8 bases from V and 2 bases from J, with 14 bases between. Germline V lookup: CDR1 SGHAT, CDR2 FQNNGV. In DNA form, the CDR3 reads TGTGCCAGCCATCCGGGACTCCCCACAGATACGCAGTATTTT. As protein: CASHPGLPTDTQYF.

As regards this clonotype: Compared with germline, one end of the junction differs, possibly owing to a read error. The chain is built from TRBV7-8 and TRBJ1-2; D ambiguous. The CDR3 covers 15 residues. The germline V gene has CDR1 SGHVS and CDR2 FQNEAQ. CDR3 nucleotide sequence: TGTGCCAGCATACCGTCCCTGAGAGGCAACTCTGGCTACACCTTC. Amino acid sequence: CASIPSLRGNSGYTF. Full variable domain (remainder filled in from reference TRBV7-8 and TRBJ1-2): GAGVSQSPRYKVAKRGQDVALRCDPISGHVSLFWYQQALGQGPEFLTYFQNEAQLDKSGLPSDRFFAERPEGSVSTLKIQRTQQEDSAVYLCASIPSLRGNSGYTFGSGTRLTVV.

Here the CDR3 reads CASSFGTGSGNTIYF. The DNA of the CDR3 is TGTGCCAGCAGCTTCGGGACAGGCTCTGGAAACACCATATATTTT. The V and J genes are TRBV7-2 and TRBJ1-3, with TRBD1 matching 8 bases. V gave up 3 bases and J gave up 0 bases; unmatched junction bases: 1. The CDR3 is 15 amino acids. Germline V lookup: CDR1 SGHTA, CDR2 FQGNSA.

Of note for this clonotype: Germline is not matched at one junction end, which may reflect a read error. V usage is TRBV2 and J usage is TRBJ1-2; unclear D gene. The CDR3 contains 12 residues. Germline assignment: CDR1 SNHLY and CDR2 FYNNEI. CDR3 DNA: TGCGCCAGCAGTCGAAAGGTCCGTGGCTACACCTTC. Its translation is CASSRKVRGYTF.

This chain links TRBV7-8 with TRBJ1-2; D call uncertain. The germline gives CDR1 SGHVS, CDR2 FQNEAQ. The V end lost 5 bases, the J end lost 5 bases, and 9 bases lay between the germline ends. This CDR3 spans 12 amino acids. CDR3 sequence: CASSMGHYGYTF. In DNA, the CDR3 is TGTGCCAGCAGCATGGGCCATTATGGCTACACCTTC.

CDR3 DNA: TGCGCCAGCAGGGGACTTATGGGCTCCTACGAGCAGTACTTC. Translated: CASRGLMGSYEQYF. The chain is built from TRBV10-2 and TRBJ2-7; D may be TRBD2 (6 bases). The CDR3 length is 14 residues. Per the germline V gene, CDR1 is WSHSY and CDR2 is SAAADI. With 6 bases removed from V and 0 bases from J, the gap between germline ends came to 12 bases.

V usage is TRBV6-1 and J usage is TRBJ2-5; the match to TRBD1 covers 10 bases. CDR3 length: 14 amino acids. Looked up from germline, CDR1 is MNHNS and CDR2 is SASEGT. The V and J ends lost 7 bases and 5 bases, in that order; junction bases with no gene match: 7. The CDR3 DNA is TGTGCCAGCATTCCGGGACAGGGGCCGGAGACCCAGTACTTC. Translating it yields CASIPGQGPETQYF.

This clonotype was found once. The J gene is TRBJ2-7, the V gene TRBV5-5; D is perhaps TRBD1 or TRBD2 (5 bases each). In germline, CDR1 is SGHKS, CDR2 YYEKEE (reference sequence). Trimming took 2 bases from V and 4 from J, leaving 16 bases between them. CDR3 length: 15 amino acids. For the CDR3, the DNA is TGTGCCAGCAGCTTAACCCCGGGACGTGATTACGAGCAGTACTTC. Protein sequence: CASSLTPGRDYEQYF.

The table lists this clonotype with many counts. The J gene is TRBJ1-5, the V gene TRBV6-5, with a tentative D call TRBD1 (6 bases). Per the germline V gene, CDR1 is MNHEY and CDR2 is SVGAGI. The V gene lost 5 bases and the J gene lost 1 base, with 9 bases spanning the gap. CDR3 length equals 14 residues. CDR3 sequence: CASSRGQSNQPQHF. The CDR3 DNA reads TGTGCCAGCAGTCGAGGACAGAGCAATCAGCCCCAGCATTTT.

The rearrangement links TRBV7-8 to TRBJ2-3; a possible D gene is TRBD1 (6 bases). Germline assignment: CDR1 SGHVS and CDR2 FQNEAQ. CDR3 size: 16 residues. Trimming removed 4 bases from V and 1 base from J, with 15 bases in between. Written as DNA, the CDR3 is TGTGCCAGCAGCTACCGGGACATATATGGCACAGATACGCAGTATTTT. As protein: CASSYRDIYGTDTQYF.

V is TRBV7-2 and J is TRBJ1-5; tentatively, D is TRBD1 (5 bases). Germline lookup yields CDR1 SGHTA and CDR2 FQGNSA. This CDR3 comprises 16 residues. Trimming shortened V by 1 base and J by 5 bases, and 15 bases separated the two germline ends. This CDR3 reads CASSLVQGGTYQPQHF. CDR3 in DNA: TGTGCCAGCAGCTTAGTGCAGGGAGGTACTTATCAGCCCCAGCATTTT.

The gene calls are TRBV20-1 and TRBJ2-7; D remains unclear. CDR1 is DFQATT, CDR2 SNEGSKA, per germline (reference sequence). The V end was cut by 2 bases, the J end by 3 bases, with 8 bases between. The CDR3 runs to 12 residues. This CDR3 is CSARIPNYEQYF. The CDR3 DNA is TGCAGTGCTAGAATACCGAACTACGAGCAGTACTTC.

The chain couples TRBV10-3 to TRBJ1-3; D unresolved. With 6 bases removed from V and 0 bases from J, the gap between germline ends came to 6 bases. Looked up from germline, CDR1 is ENHRY and CDR2 is SYGVKD. This CDR3 spans 13 amino acids. The CDR3 nucleotides read TGTGCCATCAGCGGGAGCTCTGGAAACACCATATATTTT. Protein: CAISGSSGNTIYF.

In this sample, this clonotype turned up many times. The J gene is TRBJ2-7, the V gene TRBV20-1, with 8 bases aligning to TRBD1. This CDR3 comprises 13 residues. J gave up 3 bases and V 6 bases, and 7 bases lay outside the gene matches. CDR1 and CDR2 from the germline V gene are DFQATT and SNEGSKA (reference sequence). The CDR3 nucleotides are TGCAGTGCCCCACAAGGACAGGGCTACGAGCAGTACTTC. Amino acid sequence: CSAPQGQGYEQYF.